This T cell receptor (beta chain) derives from a study of cytomegalovirus exposure and HLA in healthy donors. As for the study in general: Some 90 million unique TCRs from HLA-typed donors were held in an early data release.

Study results and limitations: As was reported, the classifier diagnosed cytomegalovirus status with high specificity and sensitivity.

This clone appeared once. Its specificity is not known. This PCR relied on a set of 60 Vbeta primers and 13 Jbeta primers. Assay: immunoSEQ multiplex PCR; the TCRdb copy retains only in-frame clones and omits some. Here the sample spans around 110,000 clones, about four fifths being singletons. This CDR3 has 16 amino acids. The V segment lost 1 base and the J segment 0 bases; nucleotides outside the gene matches: 3. CDR1 is MDHEN and CDR2 is SYDVKM in the germline V gene. The receptor was derived from a man younger than 45 in good health and CMV-seropositive. The sequencing sample was made of PBMCs. The chain joins TRBV28 to TRBJ2-7; 10 positions match TRBD1. The CDR3 spells CASSLSWTGGSYEQYF. CDR3 nucleotides: TGTGCCAGCAGTTTATCTTGGACAGGGGGCTCCTACGAGCAGTACTTC.